The present TCR beta chain was sequenced within a study of OX40 agonist ivuxolimab in advanced cancers. About the research overall: Clinicians treated patients with ivuxolimab, an agonistic anti-OX40 (CD134) antibody. Partial responses were recorded for three patients, including one with hepatocellular carcinoma and two with cutaneous melanoma. Study findings and constraints: Within 6 weeks, CD4+ and CD8+ blood T cells expanded clonally at 0.1 to 3.0 mg/kg.

Generated by immunoSEQ multiplex PCR, the TCRdb table keeps only in-frame clones and is missing some. The sample has under 85,000 clones, 94% seen once; the top ten hold 11%. Note on this clone: Its antigen is not identified.

This CDR3 is 16 amino acids long. Germline loops: CDR1 SGDLS, CDR2 YYNGEE. The V and J ends lost 0 bases and 1 base respectively, with 13 bases between them. Specimen: CD4+ or CD8+ T cells sorted from blood, collected in a trial of the OX40 agonist ivuxolimab. The receptor was derived from an adult with an advanced solid tumor such as melanoma, head and neck, liver or kidney cancer. This chain uses TRBV9 with TRBJ1-1, with D hard to call. For the CDR3, the DNA is TGTGCCAGCAGCGTAGGTAATGGAGGAGGGAACACTGAAGCTTTCTTT. Residues: CASSVGNGGGNTEAFF.